The sequence of this TCR beta chain was determined in a study of blood T cell repertoires in COVID-19. Study-level information: Material from acute and convalescent COVID-19 was sourced from the United States, Italy and Spain. PBMCs, B-cell-depleted T cells, or T cells were the source of the cDNA or gDNA that made up the material.

The germline V gene has CDR1 SNHLY and CDR2 FYNNEI. The CDR3 is 15 residues long. The J segment lost 9 bases and the V segment lost 4 bases, leaving 8 bases of the junction unmatched. This clone came up a few times. Authors' methods: It was from reference gene primer amplification that nucleated cell counts were estimated. Sequencing used immunoSEQ multiplex PCR; TCRdb keeps in-frame clones, though not all of them. The D gene and trimming were derived from the DNA, and the V and J assignments and clone size from that table. The sample lists around 130,000 clones, over 75% seen once, with about 2.9% in the top ten.

The rearrangement uses TRBV2 and TRBJ1-6; 8 nucleotides agree with TRBD1. The sequencing sample was made of peripheral blood. The clonotype originates from a man aged 45 to 65 with acute or convalescent COVID-19. The chain's CDR3 is CASSVSGTGASPLHF. CDR3 nucleotides: TGTGCCAGCAGTGTATCCGGGACAGGAGCTTCACCCCTCCACTTT.